The source of this T cell receptor (beta chain) is a study of T-cell reconstitution after alpha-beta-depleted transplantation in children. Study observations and caveats: After one year, T-cell counts and TCRbeta diversity mostly came from new T cells. Several hundred graft clones that had expanded were reportedly the source of alpha-beta T cells about two months after transplant.

The library targeted TCRbeta and was prepared with unique molecular identifiers. TCRdb passed the PCR reads through MiXCR, listing each CDR3 protein once. The sample contains 300,000 to 350,000 distinct CDR3 sequences, around 25% of which appear only once. This clonotype was detected ten times or more. Antigen unknown. The germline V and J ends were trimmed by 0 bases and 5 bases, with 9 bases remaining between them. This CDR3 region has 14 residues. CDR1 SGHRS and CDR2 YFSETQ come from the germline V gene. J is TRBJ2-1 and V is TRBV5-1, with a tentative D call TRBD2 (5 bases). Specimen: PBMCs, mostly from graft donor cells, collected 180 days after TCRalphabeta/CD19-depleted stem cell transplant. This clonotype originated in a male patient between 10 and 17 years old who had a stem cell transplant for acute lymphoblastic leukemia, so the T cells may come from the graft donor. The CDR3 loop reads CASSLARTDNEQFF. The CDR3 nucleotides are TGCGCCAGCAGCTTGGCCAGGACTGACAATGAGCAGTTCTTC.